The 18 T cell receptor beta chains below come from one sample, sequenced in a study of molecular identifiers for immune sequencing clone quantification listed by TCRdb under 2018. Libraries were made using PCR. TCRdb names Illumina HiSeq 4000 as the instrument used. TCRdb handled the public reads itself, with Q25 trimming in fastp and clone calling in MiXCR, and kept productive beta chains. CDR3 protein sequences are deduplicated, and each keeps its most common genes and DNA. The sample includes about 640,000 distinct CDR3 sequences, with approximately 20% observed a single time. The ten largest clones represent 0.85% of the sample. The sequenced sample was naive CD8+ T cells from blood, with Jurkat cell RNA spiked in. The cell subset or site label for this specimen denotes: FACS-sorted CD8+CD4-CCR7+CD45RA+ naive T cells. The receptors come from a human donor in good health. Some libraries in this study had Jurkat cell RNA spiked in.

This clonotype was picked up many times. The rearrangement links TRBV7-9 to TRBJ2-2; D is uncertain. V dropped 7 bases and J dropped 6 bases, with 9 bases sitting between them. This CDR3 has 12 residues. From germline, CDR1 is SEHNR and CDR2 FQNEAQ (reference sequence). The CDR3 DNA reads TGTGCCAGCACCATCTCCGCCGGGGAGCTGTTTTTT. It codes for CASTISAGELFF. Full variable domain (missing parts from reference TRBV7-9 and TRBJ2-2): DTGVSQNPRHKITKRGQNVTFRCDPISEHNRLYWYRQTLGQGPEFLTYFQNEAQLEKSRLLSDRFSAERPKGSFSTLEIQRTEQGDSAMYLCASTISAGELFFGEGSRLTVL.

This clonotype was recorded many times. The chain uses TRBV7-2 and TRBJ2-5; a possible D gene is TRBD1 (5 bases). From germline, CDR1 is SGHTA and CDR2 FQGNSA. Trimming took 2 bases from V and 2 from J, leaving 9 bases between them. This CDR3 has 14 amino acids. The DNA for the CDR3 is TGTGCCAGCAGCTTACGTGACAGACAAGAGACCCAGTACTTC. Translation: CASSLRDRQETQYF.

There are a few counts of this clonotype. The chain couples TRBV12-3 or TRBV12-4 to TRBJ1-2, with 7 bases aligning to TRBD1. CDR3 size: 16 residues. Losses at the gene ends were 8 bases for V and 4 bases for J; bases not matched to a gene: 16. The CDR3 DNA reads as TGTGCCAGCTCCGCGGGGCGGGACAGCTTTTTCTATGGCTACACCTTC. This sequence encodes CASSAGRDSFFYGYTF.

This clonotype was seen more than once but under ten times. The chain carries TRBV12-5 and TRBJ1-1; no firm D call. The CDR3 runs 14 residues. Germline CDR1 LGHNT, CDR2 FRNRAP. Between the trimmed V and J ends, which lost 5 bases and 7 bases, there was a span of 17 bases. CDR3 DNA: TGTGCTAGTGGTCAACCCCCCCCCTACGGTGAAGCTTTCTTT. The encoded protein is CASGQPPPYGEAFF.

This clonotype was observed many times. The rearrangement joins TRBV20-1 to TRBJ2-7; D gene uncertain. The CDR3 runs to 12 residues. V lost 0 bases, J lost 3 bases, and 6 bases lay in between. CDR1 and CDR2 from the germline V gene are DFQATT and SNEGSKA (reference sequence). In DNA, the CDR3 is TGCAGTGCTAGAGAAAACGGCTACGAGCAGTACTTC. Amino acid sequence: CSARENGYEQYF.

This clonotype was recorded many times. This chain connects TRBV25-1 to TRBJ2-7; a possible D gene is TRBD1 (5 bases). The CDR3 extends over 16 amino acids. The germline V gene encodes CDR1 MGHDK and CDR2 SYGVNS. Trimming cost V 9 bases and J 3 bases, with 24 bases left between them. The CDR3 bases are TGTGCCAGTAGAGGCCGGTGGGCAGGGTCTTTCTACGAGCAGTACTTC. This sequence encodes CASRGRWAGSFYEQYF.

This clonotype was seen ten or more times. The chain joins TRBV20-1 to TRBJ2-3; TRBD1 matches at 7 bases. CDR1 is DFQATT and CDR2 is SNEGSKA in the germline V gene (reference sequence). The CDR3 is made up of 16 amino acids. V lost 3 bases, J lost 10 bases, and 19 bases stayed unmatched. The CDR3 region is CSASGDDVVKGQAQYF. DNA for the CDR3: TGCAGTGCTAGCGGTGATGATGTTGTAAAAGGACAGGCGCAGTATTTT.

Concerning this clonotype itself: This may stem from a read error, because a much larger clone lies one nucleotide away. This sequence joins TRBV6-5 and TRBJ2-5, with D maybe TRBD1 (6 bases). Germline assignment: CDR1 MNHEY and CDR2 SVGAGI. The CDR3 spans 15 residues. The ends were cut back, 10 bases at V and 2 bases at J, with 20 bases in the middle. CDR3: CATKPDRGEQETQYF. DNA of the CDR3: TGTGCCACCAAACCGGACAGAGGGGAACAAGAGACCCAGTACTTC.

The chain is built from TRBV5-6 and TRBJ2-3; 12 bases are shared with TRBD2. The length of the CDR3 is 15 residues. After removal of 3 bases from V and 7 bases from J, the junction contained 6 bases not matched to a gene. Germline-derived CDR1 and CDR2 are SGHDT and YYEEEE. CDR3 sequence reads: CASSSLGLAGYTQYF. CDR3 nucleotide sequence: TGTGCCAGCAGCTCACTCGGACTAGCGGGGTATACGCAGTATTTT.

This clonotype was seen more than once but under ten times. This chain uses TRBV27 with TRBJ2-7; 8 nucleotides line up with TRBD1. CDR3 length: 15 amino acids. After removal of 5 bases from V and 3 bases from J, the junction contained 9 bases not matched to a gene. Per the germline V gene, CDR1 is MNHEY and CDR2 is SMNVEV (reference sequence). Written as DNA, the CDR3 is TGTGCCAGCAGTCGGAGGGGGACAGGCGACTACGAGCAGTACTTC. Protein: CASSRRGTGDYEQYF.

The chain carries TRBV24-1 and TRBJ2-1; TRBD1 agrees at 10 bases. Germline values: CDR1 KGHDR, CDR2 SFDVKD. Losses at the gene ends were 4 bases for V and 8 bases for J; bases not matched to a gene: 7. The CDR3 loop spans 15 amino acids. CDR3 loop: CATSERQGAMYEQFF. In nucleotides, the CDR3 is TGTGCCACCAGTGAACGACAGGGGGCTATGTATGAGCAGTTCTTC.

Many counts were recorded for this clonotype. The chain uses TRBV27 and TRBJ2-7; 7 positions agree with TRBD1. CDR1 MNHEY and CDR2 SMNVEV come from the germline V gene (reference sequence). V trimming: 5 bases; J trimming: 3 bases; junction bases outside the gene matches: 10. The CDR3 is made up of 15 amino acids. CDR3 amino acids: CASSPTGPLGYEQYF. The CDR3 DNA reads TGTGCCAGCAGTCCGACAGGGCCCCTGGGCTACGAGCAGTACTTC.

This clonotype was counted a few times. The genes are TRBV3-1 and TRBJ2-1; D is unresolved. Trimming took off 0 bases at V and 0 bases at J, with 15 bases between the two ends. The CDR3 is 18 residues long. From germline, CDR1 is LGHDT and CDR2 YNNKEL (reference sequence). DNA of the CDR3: TGTGCCAGCAGCCAAGATTTAGAAGACTCTACCTCCTACAATGAGCAGTTCTTC. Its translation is CASSQDLEDSTSYNEQFF.

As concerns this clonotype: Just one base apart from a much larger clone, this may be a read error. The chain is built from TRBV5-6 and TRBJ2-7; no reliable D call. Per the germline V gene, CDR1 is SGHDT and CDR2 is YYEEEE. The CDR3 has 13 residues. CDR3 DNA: TGTGCCGGCAGCTTGGTTCGGCTAGACGAGCAGTACTTC. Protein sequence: CAGSLVRLDEQYF.

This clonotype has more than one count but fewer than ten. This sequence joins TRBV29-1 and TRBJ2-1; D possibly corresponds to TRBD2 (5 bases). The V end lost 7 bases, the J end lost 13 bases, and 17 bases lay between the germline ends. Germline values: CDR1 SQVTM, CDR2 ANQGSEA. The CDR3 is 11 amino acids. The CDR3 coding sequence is TGCAGCGCTGAGGGTCTAACGTCCCAGTTCTTC. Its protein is CSAEGLTSQFF.

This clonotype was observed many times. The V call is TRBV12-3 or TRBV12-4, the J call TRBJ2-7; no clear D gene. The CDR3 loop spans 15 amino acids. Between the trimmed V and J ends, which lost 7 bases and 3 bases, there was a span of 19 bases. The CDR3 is CASKEERRPGYEQYF. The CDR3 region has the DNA TGTGCCAGCAAGGAAGAGCGCCGGCCGGGCTACGAGCAGTACTTC.

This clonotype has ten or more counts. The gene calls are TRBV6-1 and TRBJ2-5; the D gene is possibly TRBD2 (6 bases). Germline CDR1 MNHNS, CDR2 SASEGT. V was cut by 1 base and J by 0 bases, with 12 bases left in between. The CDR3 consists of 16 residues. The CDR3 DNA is TGTGCCAGCAGTGAAGACTCCTTAGCGGACCAAGAGACCCAGTACTTC. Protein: CASSEDSLADQETQYF.

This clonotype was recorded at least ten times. Written as DNA, the CDR3 is TGTGCCAGCAGTTTATCGGACTACCTAGGTAATGAGCAGTTCTTC. Protein: CASSLSDYLGNEQFF. This chain links TRBV27 with TRBJ2-1, with D perhaps matching TRBD2 (6 bases). V was clipped by 0 bases and J by 7 bases, with 13 bases between them. Germline values: CDR1 MNHEY, CDR2 SMNVEV (reference sequence). The CDR3 has 15 amino acids.